One TCR beta chain is described in this entry. One junction end disagrees with the germline gene, perhaps due to a read error. This CDR3 is built from 13 residues. Looked up from germline, CDR1 is MNHNS and CDR2 is SASEGT. The sample is drawn from a study of OX40 agonist ivuxolimab in advanced cancers. Data came from immunoSEQ multiplex PCR; TCRdb stores just in-frame clones and leaves some out. The data hold roughly 56,000 clones, with 65% to 90% observed a single time. The chain joins TRBV6-1 to TRBJ1-1, with D hard to call. Material: CD4+ or CD8+ T cells sorted from blood, obtained in a trial of the OX40 agonist ivuxolimab. The TCR comes from an adult with an advanced solid tumor such as melanoma, head and neck, liver or kidney cancer. CDR3 sequence: CASSEKNPSGPQF. In DNA, the CDR3 is TGTGCCAGCAGTGAAAAGAACCCCTCCGGGCCCCAGTTT.